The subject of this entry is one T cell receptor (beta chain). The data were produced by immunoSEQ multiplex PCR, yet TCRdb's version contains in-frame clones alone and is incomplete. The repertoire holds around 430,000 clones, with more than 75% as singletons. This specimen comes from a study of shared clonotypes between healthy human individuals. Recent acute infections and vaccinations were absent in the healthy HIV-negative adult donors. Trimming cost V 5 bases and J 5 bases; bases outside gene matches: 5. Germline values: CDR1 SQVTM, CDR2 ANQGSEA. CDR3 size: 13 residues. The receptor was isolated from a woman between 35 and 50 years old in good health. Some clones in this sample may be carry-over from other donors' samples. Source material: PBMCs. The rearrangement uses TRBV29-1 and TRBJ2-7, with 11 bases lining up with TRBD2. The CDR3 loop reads CSVSLAGVNEQYF. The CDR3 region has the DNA TGCAGCGTTTCACTAGCGGGAGTGAACGAGCAGTACTTC.